These 7 T cell receptor beta chains were all obtained from the same sample, sequenced in a study of cytomegalovirus exposure and HLA in healthy donors. Vbeta (60) and Jbeta (13) primers were used in the PCR. This table comes from immunoSEQ multiplex PCR, and its TCRdb copy is limited to in-frame clones, with some not included. The sample records 150,000 to 200,000 clones, less than 90% being singletons. Input material: PBMCs. Receptors were obtained from a boy aged 5-17 years in good health and CMV-seronegative.

CDR3: CASSRQGGTGELFF. The CDR3, as DNA: TGTGCCAGCAGCCGGCAGGGAGGCACCGGGGAGCTGTTTTTT. The chain links TRBV4-2 to TRBJ2-2, with a possible D match to TRBD2 (6 bases). This CDR3 has 14 amino acids. CDR1 is LGHNA and CDR2 is YNFKEQ in the germline V gene. V lost 4 bases to trimming and J lost 4 bases, with 10 bases between them.

This chain uses TRBV15 with TRBJ2-1, with 11 bases matching TRBD2. Germline V gene data show CDR1 as LNHNV and CDR2 as YYDKDF (reference sequence). The CDR3 length is 14 residues. V was clipped by 7 bases and J by 4 bases; unmatched bases: 3. CDR3 DNA: TGTGCCACCAAAACTAGCGGGAGTTACAATGAGCAGTTCTTC. Translation: CATKTSGSYNEQFF.

V gene TRBV30 combines with J gene TRBJ2-7; D possibly corresponds to TRBD1 (5 bases). Trimming took 4 bases from V and 3 from J, leaving 13 bases between them. Germline CDR1 reads GTSNPN; CDR2 reads SVGIG (reference sequence). The CDR3 extends over 13 amino acids. CDR3 bases: TGTGCCTGGACTAAAACAGGTTTCTACGAGCAGTACTTC. This sequence encodes CAWTKTGFYEQYF.

Concerning this clone: One end of the junction is discordant with germline, which a read error may explain. The chain carries TRBV5-1 and TRBJ2-7, with 8 bases fitting TRBD1. CDR1 is SGHRS and CDR2 is YFSETQ in the germline V gene. The CDR3 extends over 13 amino acids. The CDR3 region is CASRLGQAYEQYF. CDR3 in DNA: TGCGCCAGCAGATTGGGACAGGCCTACGAGCAGTACTTC.

The chain joins TRBV4-3 to TRBJ1-2; unclear D gene. There are 15 residues in the CDR3. CDR1 and CDR2 from the germline V gene are LGHNA and YSLEER. The germline V and J ends were trimmed by 0 bases and 4 bases, with 12 bases remaining between them. CDR3 coding DNA: TGCGCCAGCAGCCAAGATGGCGACTTCCTCTATGGCTACACCTTC. Encoded protein: CASSQDGDFLYGYTF.

This chain uses TRBV12-5 with TRBJ2-3; a possible D gene is TRBD2 (5 bases). The CDR3 has 15 amino acids. CDR1 is LGHNT, CDR2 FRNRAP, per germline. Trimming stripped 6 bases from V and 4 bases from J, with 17 bases between. In DNA form, the CDR3 reads TGTGCTAGTGGCTCGGGCCAGGCCGGGGCAGATACGCAGTATTTT. Its translation is CASGSGQAGADTQYF.

The sample holds one count of this clone. The gene calls are TRBV14 and TRBJ2-2; 10 bases line up with TRBD2. After removal of 5 bases from V and 4 bases from J, the junction contained 7 bases not matched to a gene. Germline CDR1 SGHDN, CDR2 FVKESK. There are 16 residues in the CDR3. CDR3: CASSSSGSVGTGELFF. Here the CDR3 DNA reads TGTGCCAGCAGCTCTAGCGGGAGTGTGGGCACCGGGGAGCTGTTTTTT.